Included here is one T cell receptor beta chain sequence, with context. The antigen remains undetermined. Measured with immunoSEQ multiplex PCR; TCRdb has only the in-frame clones, and not every one. The sample yields about 52,000 clones, approximately 80% seen once. Germline lookup yields CDR1 SGHTA and CDR2 FQGNSA. V lost 1 base, J lost 1 base, and 6 bases lay in between. The CDR3 is 14 residues long. The source of the sample is a study of PD-L1 blockade in urothelial cancer. Study-wide background: A median roughly 150,000 T cells were found in blood samples. Study conclusions and caveats: Expansion of tumor-associated blood clones at 3 weeks was greater in durable-benefit patients.

The sequence derives from a man between 65 and 85 years old with urothelial cancer. The sample was PBMCs, taken around atezolizumab (anti-PD-L1) treatment. This chain uses TRBV7-2 with TRBJ2-3; D is perhaps TRBD1 (5 bases). The DNA of the CDR3 is TGTGCCAGCAGCTTAGGCAGGGGCACAGATACGCAGTATTTT. Translation gives CASSLGRGTDTQYF.